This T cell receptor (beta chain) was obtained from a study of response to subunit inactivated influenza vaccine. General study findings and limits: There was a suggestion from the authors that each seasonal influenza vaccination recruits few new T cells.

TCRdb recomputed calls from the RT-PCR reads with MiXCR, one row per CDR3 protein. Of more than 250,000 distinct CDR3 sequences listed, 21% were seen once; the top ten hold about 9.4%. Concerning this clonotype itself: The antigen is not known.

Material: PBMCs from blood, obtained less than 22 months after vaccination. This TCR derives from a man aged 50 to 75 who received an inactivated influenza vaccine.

CDR3 sequence: CASSPPSGSLGSYEQYF. The CDR3 DNA sequence: TGTGCCAGCAGCCCTCCTAGCGGGAGTTTGGGGTCCTACGAGCAGTACTTC. This chain joins TRBV7-9 and TRBJ2-7; 10 bases are shared with TRBD2. The CDR3 spans 17 residues. CDR1 is SEHNR, CDR2 FQNEAQ, per germline (reference sequence). V lost 5 bases, J lost 1 base, and 11 bases stayed unmatched.